This T cell receptor beta chain was sequenced during a study of blood T cell repertoires in COVID-19. Per the study methods: Reference gene primer amplification yielded estimated nucleated cell counts. The repertoire was sequenced with immunoSEQ multiplex PCR; TCRdb's copy has only in-frame clones and lacks some. From that table come the V and J calls and clone size; the DNA was used to work out D and trimming. The sample records 160,000 or so clones, about 79% being singletons. CDR1 and CDR2 from the germline V gene are DFQATT and SNEGSKA (reference sequence). V was trimmed by 3 bases and J by 8 bases, leaving 10 bases between them. CDR3 size: 11 residues. This study enrolled people aged about 18 to 100 from around 26 US geographic areas. Recovered status in Cohort 3 required two negative PCRs, clearance, or symptom resolution.

This clonotype was obtained from a man aged 50-59 years who had recovered from COVID-19. Sequencing input: PBMCs or T cells enriched from blood (not recorded which). The chain uses TRBV20-1 and TRBJ1-2, with D tentatively TRBD1 (5 bases). The CDR3 region is CSASPQGGYTF. In DNA, the CDR3 is TGCAGTGCTAGCCCCCAGGGAGGCTACACCTTC.